Below, 28 T cell receptor beta chains from the same sample are listed, as sequenced in a study of control samples from healthy donors and cancer patients. This table comes from immunoSEQ multiplex PCR, and its TCRdb copy is limited to in-frame clones, with some not included. The data contain about 190,000 clones, around 90% of them singletons. Material: blood. These TCRs come from a young man in good health.

J is TRBJ1-2 and V is TRBV11-2; TRBD1 matches at 10 bases. V was pared by 2 bases and J by 6 bases, with 18 bases of the junction left unmatched. This CDR3 spans 19 amino acids. The V gene's germline CDR1 is SGHAT and CDR2 FQNNGV. The CDR3, as DNA: TGTGCCAGCAGCTTACCCAGTCCCGGGACAGGGGCGGCGCGAAATGGCTACACCTTC. Its translation: CASSLPSPGTGAARNGYTF.

This chain links TRBV7-2 with TRBJ2-2; 7 nucleotides agree with TRBD2. Germline lookup yields CDR1 SGHTA and CDR2 FQGNSA. V shed 1 base, J shed 7 bases, and the junction held 12 bases outside the gene matches. The CDR3 consists of 17 residues. CDR3: CASSLVLGAGVGGELFF. In DNA, the CDR3 is TGTGCCAGCAGCTTAGTCCTAGGGGCGGGGGTTGGCGGGGAGCTGTTTTTT.

This rearrangement joins TRBV25-1 to TRBJ1-6; D perhaps matches TRBD1 (5 bases). Germline loops: CDR1 MGHDK, CDR2 SYGVNS. The V end lost 0 bases, the J end lost 10 bases, and 10 bases lay between the germline ends. CDR3 length: 14 residues. The CDR3 here is CASSEYRVLSPLHF. The CDR3 bases are TGTGCCAGCAGTGAATACAGGGTATTATCACCCCTCCACTTT.

The V and J genes are TRBV10-3 and TRBJ2-3; TRBD2 matches 8 bases. Germline trimming cut 5 bases from V and 0 bases from J; bases unmatched to any gene: 7. Looked up from germline, CDR1 is ENHRY and CDR2 is SYGVKD. The CDR3 spans 16 residues. CDR3 residues: CAISLGQRGSTDTQYF. As DNA, the CDR3 is TGTGCCATCAGTCTAGGCCAGCGGGGGAGCACAGATACGCAGTATTTT.

J is TRBJ1-1 and V is TRBV27; the D is unclear. Germline CDR1 MNHEY, CDR2 SMNVEV (reference sequence). The CDR3 runs 11 residues. Trimming took 8 bases from V and 4 from J, leaving 8 bases between them. The CDR3 protein is CASQEGTEAFF. CDR3 nucleotides: TGTGCCAGCCAGGAGGGCACTGAAGCTTTCTTT.

The chain is built from TRBV24-1 and TRBJ2-2; D is unclear. Trimming cost V 1 base and J 4 bases, with 3 bases left between them. The CDR3 runs to 13 residues. The germline CDR1 and CDR2 sequences are KGHDR and SFDVKD. CDR3 nucleotides: TGTGCCACCAGTGATTTCCGCACCGGGGAGCTGTTTTTT. Translating gives CATSDFRTGELFF.

CDR3 in amino acids: CASDTSPSANEQFF. As DNA, the CDR3 is TGTGCCAGCGACACTAGCCCGTCGGCGAATGAGCAGTTCTTC. The chain joins TRBV2 to TRBJ2-1; D possibly corresponds to TRBD2 (6 bases). V was trimmed by 8 bases and J by 7 bases, leaving 18 bases between them. CDR1 is SNHLY, CDR2 FYNNEI, per germline. The CDR3 extends over 14 amino acids.

This clone is a singleton in its sample. This CDR3 is CASSWGTTTYEQYF. CDR3 sequence (DNA): TGTGCCAGCAGTTGGGGGACCACTACCTACGAGCAGTACTTC. The chain uses TRBV2 and TRBJ2-7; the D gene could be TRBD1 or TRBD2 (5 bases each). Per germline, CDR1 SNHLY and CDR2 FYNNEI. This CDR3 region has 14 residues. V dropped 5 bases and J dropped 2 bases, with 13 bases sitting between them.

The chain joins TRBV5-4 to TRBJ2-7; D unclear. Trimming stripped 4 bases from V and 5 bases from J, with 16 bases between. The germline V gene encodes CDR1 SGHNT and CDR2 YYREEE (reference sequence). CDR3 size: 14 residues. The CDR3 coding sequence is TGTGCCAGCAGCCCCGGTCTACGGAGCCACGAGCAGTACTTC. Translating gives CASSPGLRSHEQYF. Variable domain in full (rest from reference TRBV5-4 and TRBJ2-7): ETGVTQSPTHLIKTRGQQVTLRCSSQSGHNTVSWYQQALGQGPQFIFQYYREEENGRGNFPPRFSGLQFPNYSSELNVNALELDDSALYLCASSPGLRSHEQYFGPGTRLTVT.

This rearrangement joins TRBV13 to TRBJ2-7, with TRBD2 identical over 10 bases. The length of the CDR3 is 18 residues. V lost 7 bases and J lost 4; bases outside the gene matches: 19. In germline, CDR1 is PRHDT, CDR2 FYEKMQ (reference sequence). CDR3 sequence reads: CASIYSPPGLAFWYEQYF. As DNA, the CDR3 is TGTGCCAGCATTTATTCACCGCCGGGACTAGCGTTTTGGTACGAGCAGTACTTC.

The chain has TRBV27 and TRBJ2-7; D is ambiguous. Between the trimmed V and J ends, which lost 1 base and 0 bases, there was a span of 7 bases. The germline V gene encodes CDR1 MNHEY and CDR2 SMNVEV (reference sequence). The CDR3 sequence is 14 residues long. The CDR3 nucleotides read TGTGCCAGCAGTTTATTCTTTAGCTCCTACGAGCAGTACTTC. This sequence encodes CASSLFFSSYEQYF.

V is TRBV24-1 and J is TRBJ2-2; the D is unclear. CDR1 and CDR2 from the germline V gene are KGHDR and SFDVKD. V lost 2 bases to trimming and J lost 0 bases, with 6 bases between them. The CDR3 length is 15 residues. As DNA, the CDR3 is TGTGCCACCAGTGATTCCCAGGCGAACACCGGGGAGCTGTTTTTT. Protein sequence: CATSDSQANTGELFF.

The chain recombines TRBV3-1 (or the pseudogene TRBV3-2) with TRBJ2-7; D is unclear. The CDR3 spans 15 residues. Germline values: CDR1 LGHDT, CDR2 YNNKEL (reference sequence). Trimming stripped 1 base from V and 0 bases from J, with 10 bases between. CDR3 protein: CASSQVSPGSYEQYF. The DNA for the CDR3 is TGTGCCAGCAGCCAAGTGTCCCCCGGCTCCTACGAGCAGTACTTC.

This sequence joins TRBV6-5 and TRBJ2-1; TRBD2 agrees at 11 bases. Germline V gene sequence: CDR1 MNHEY, CDR2 SVGAGI. This CDR3 is built from 14 residues. V lost 7 bases and J lost 6; bases outside the gene matches: 5. CDR3 residues: CASTLAGGGNEQFF. The CDR3 region has the DNA TGTGCCAGCACCCTAGCGGGGGGTGGCAATGAGCAGTTCTTC.

This sequence joins TRBV2 and TRBJ2-1, with 12 bases that match TRBD1. This CDR3 spans 14 amino acids. Trimming at V came to 8 bases and at J to 2 bases, leaving 1 base not matched to a gene. Germline CDR1 SNHLY, CDR2 FYNNEI. The chain's CDR3 is CASGTGGAYNEQFF. The CDR3 coding sequence is TGTGCCAGCGGGACAGGGGGCGCCTACAATGAGCAGTTCTTC.

V gene TRBV6-5 combines with J gene TRBJ2-3; 14 nucleotides match TRBD2. The CDR3 runs 13 residues. Germline CDR1 MNHEY, CDR2 SVGAGI. J gave up 4 bases and V 9 bases, and 0 bases lay outside the gene matches. The CDR3 sequence is CARTSGGADTQYF. In DNA, the CDR3 is TGTGCCAGGACTAGCGGGGGGGCAGATACGCAGTATTTT.

The gene calls are TRBV24-1 and TRBJ2-2, with D possibly TRBD2 on 6 matching bases. V gave up 9 bases and J gave up 6 bases, with 7 bases separating them. CDR1 is KGHDR, CDR2 SFDVKD, per germline. This CDR3 comprises 11 residues. The CDR3 protein is CATGEAGELFF. The CDR3, as DNA: TGTGCCACCGGGGAGGCCGGGGAGCTGTTTTTT.

Only a few counts were recorded for this clone. The J gene is TRBJ2-7, the V gene TRBV4-2, with D possibly being TRBD2 (7 bases). There are 16 residues in the CDR3. Trimming cost V 0 bases and J 9 bases, with 21 bases left between them. The germline V gene encodes CDR1 LGHNA and CDR2 YNFKEQ. The CDR3 loop reads CASSQDGKGGSGVQYF. In DNA form, the CDR3 reads TGTGCCAGCAGCCAAGATGGAAAGGGGGGGTCCGGGGTGCAGTACTTC.

The genes are TRBV3-1 (or the pseudogene TRBV3-2) and TRBJ2-7, with D maybe TRBD1 (5 bases). The CDR3 is 14 residues long. The germline CDR1 and CDR2 sequences are LGHDT and YNNKEL (reference sequence). V was pared by 1 base and J by 2 bases, with 9 bases between. Here the CDR3 DNA reads TGTGCCAGCAGCCAAGTTCGACAGACCTACGAGCAGTACTTC. Protein: CASSQVRQTYEQYF.

Only a few counts were recorded for this clone. The chain couples TRBV9 to TRBJ1-1; D is ambiguous. The CDR3 is 13 residues long. V lost 4 bases to trimming and J lost 5 bases, with 12 bases between them. Germline CDR1 reads SGDLS; CDR2 reads YYNGEE. The DNA for the CDR3 is TGTGCCAGCAGCCCCCGCATGGGTACTGAAGCTTTCTTT. Protein: CASSPRMGTEAFF.

This chain connects TRBV18 to TRBJ2-3, with 11 bases lining up with TRBD2. The junction had 5 bases not matched to a gene; V was cut back by 4 bases and J by 2 bases. CDR3 size: 16 residues. Germline V gene sequence: CDR1 KGHSH, CDR2 LQKENI. The CDR3 loop reads CASSQTSGAPTDTQYF. The CDR3, as DNA: TGTGCCAGCTCACAGACTAGCGGGGCCCCCACAGATACGCAGTATTTT.

The V gene is TRBV5-3, the J gene TRBJ1-4; D is possibly TRBD1 (6 bases). TRBV5-3 is treated as an ORF (open reading frame) with a function not yet certain. CDR3 length: 16 residues. V gave up 4 bases and J gave up 3 bases, with 16 bases separating them. CDR3 loop: CARSQDGGLSNEKLFF. The CDR3 nucleotides read TGTGCCAGAAGCCAGGACGGGGGGCTCTCTAATGAAAAACTGTTTTTT.

CDR3: CSALTGVEQYF. The CDR3 bases are TGCAGTGCTCTAACAGGGGTTGAGCAGTACTTC. This chain uses TRBV20-1 with TRBJ2-7; 7 bases map to TRBD1. Germline V gene data show CDR1 as DFQATT and CDR2 as SNEGSKA (reference sequence). The CDR3 is made up of 11 amino acids. Trimming at V came to 5 bases and at J to 7 bases, leaving 5 bases not matched to a gene.

The table lists this clone with a count of one. The genes are TRBV19 and TRBJ1-5; D uncertain. Germline V gene lookup returns CDR1 LNHDA and CDR2 SQIVND (reference sequence). V gave up 6 bases and J gave up 6 bases, with 12 bases separating them. This CDR3 spans 13 amino acids. The CDR3 is CASRSAAGQPQHF. CDR3 in DNA: TGTGCCAGTAGGTCGGCGGCGGGTCAGCCCCAGCATTTT.

The V gene is TRBV9, the J gene TRBJ1-2, with 9 positions matching TRBD1. This CDR3 region has 14 residues. Per the germline V gene, CDR1 is SGDLS and CDR2 is YYNGEE. With V trimmed by 0 bases and J by 7 bases, 4 bases remained unmatched. The CDR3 sequence is CASSVEGTGTGYTF. CDR3 bases: TGTGCCAGCAGCGTAGAGGGGACAGGGACTGGCTACACCTTC.

The chain is built from TRBV3-1 (or the pseudogene TRBV3-2) and TRBJ1-3, with a weak D call TRBD1 (5 bases). The germline V gene has CDR1 LGHDT and CDR2 YNNKEL (reference sequence). With 0 bases removed from V and 4 bases from J, the gap between germline ends came to 13 bases. The CDR3 runs 16 residues. DNA of the CDR3: TGTGCCAGCAGCCAAGATCTTGGGAGGGGAGGAAACACCATATATTTT. Translated: CASSQDLGRGGNTIYF.

Only one count was recorded for this clone. The chain uses TRBV3-1 (or the pseudogene TRBV3-2) and TRBJ2-3; 11 positions match TRBD2. The CDR3 has 18 residues. The trim removed 6 bases at V and 3 bases at J, leaving 14 bases unmatched. The germline V gene has CDR1 LGHDT and CDR2 YNNKEL (reference sequence). CDR3 region: CASSTTIAGGHPTDTQYF. For the CDR3, the DNA is TGTGCCAGCAGTACAACAATAGCGGGGGGGCATCCAACAGATACGCAGTATTTT.

This chain connects TRBV29-1 to TRBJ2-2; possible D gene TRBD1, 5 bases. The CDR3 runs 13 residues. Germline V gene sequence: CDR1 SQVTM, CDR2 ANQGSEA. V was cut by 3 bases and J by 5 bases, with 10 bases left in between. CDR3 residues: CSVDWGRTGELFF. CDR3 coding DNA: TGCAGCGTTGATTGGGGCCGGACCGGGGAGCTGTTTTTT.